A single sample gave rise to the 27 T cell receptor beta chains below, sequenced in a study of blood T cell repertoires in COVID-19. TCRdb keeps only in-frame clones here, not all; method: immunoSEQ multiplex PCR. The repertoire holds about 270,000 clones, 88% seen once, with 2% to 2.5% in the top ten. The sample comprised PBMCs or T cells enriched from blood (not recorded which). Receptors were obtained from an older woman in a cohort exposed to, infected with or recovered from COVID-19 (not recorded which).

The gene calls are TRBV5-1 and TRBJ2-3; no firm D call. The CDR3 length is 13 residues. Between the trimmed V and J ends, which lost 3 bases and 2 bases, there was a span of 7 bases. Germline assignment: CDR1 SGHRS and CDR2 YFSETQ. The CDR3 loop reads CASSSDTTDTQYF. CDR3 in DNA: TGCGCCAGCAGCTCAGACACCACAGATACGCAGTATTTT.

This clone was observed a single time. The V and J genes are TRBV5-1 and TRBJ2-2; D unclear. Germline lookup yields CDR1 SGHRS and CDR2 YFSETQ. V was shortened by 2 bases and J by 7 bases, with 15 bases between the two germline ends. This CDR3 has 15 residues. CDR3 protein: CASSLPQDYGGELFF. As DNA, the CDR3 is TGCGCCAGCAGCTTACCGCAGGATTATGGCGGGGAGCTGTTTTTT.

The V gene is TRBV3-1 (or the pseudogene TRBV3-2), the J gene TRBJ1-3, with D perhaps TRBD1 (6 bases). Trimming stripped 3 bases from V and 0 bases from J, with 12 bases between. Looked up from germline, CDR1 is LGHDT and CDR2 is YNNKEL (reference sequence). The CDR3 has 16 residues. The CDR3 DNA reads as TGTGCCAGCAGCCACTCGACAGGACACTCTGGAAACACCATATATTTT. The encoded protein is CASSHSTGHSGNTIYF.

CDR3 bases: TGTGCCAGCAGCCTACTGGCAGGGTCGCACACTGAAGCTTTCTTT. Protein sequence: CASSLLAGSHTEAFF. This chain uses TRBV5-6 with TRBJ1-1; D is perhaps TRBD1 (5 bases). CDR1 is SGHDT and CDR2 is YYEEEE in the germline V gene. CDR3 size: 15 residues. Trimming stripped 4 bases from V and 3 bases from J, with 16 bases between.

The rearrangement joins TRBV28 to TRBJ2-5; 7 bases map to TRBD2. The germline CDR1 and CDR2 sequences are MDHEN and SYDVKM. The CDR3 loop spans 16 amino acids. The V segment lost 3 bases and the J segment 3 bases; nucleotides outside the gene matches: 10. DNA of the CDR3: TGTGCCAGCAGTTTTGGGGGGGTCGGATTCAAAGAGACCCAGTACTTC. Translation gives CASSFGGVGFKETQYF. Drawing the rest from reference TRBV28 and TRBJ2-5, the complete variable domain is DVKVTQSSRYLVKRTGEKVFLECVQDMDHENMFWYRQDPGLGLRLIYFSYDVKMKEKGDIPEGYSVSREKKERFSLILESASTNQTSMYLCASSFGGVGFKETQYFGPGTRLLVL.

The chain is built from TRBV5-1 and TRBJ1-1; D is ambiguous. The V gene's germline CDR1 is SGHRS and CDR2 YFSETQ. V lost 0 bases and J lost 12, with 12 bases in between. The CDR3 has 12 amino acids. The CDR3 is CASSLVARETFF. The DNA for the CDR3 is TGCGCCAGCAGCTTGGTGGCGAGGGAAACTTTCTTT.

This sequence joins TRBV15 and TRBJ1-3; D might be TRBD1 (6 bases). The CDR3 has 14 amino acids. Trimming cost V 0 bases and J 4 bases, with 7 bases left between them. The V gene's germline CDR1 is LNHNV and CDR2 YYDKDF (reference sequence). CDR3: CATSREQGGNTIYF. CDR3 in DNA: TGTGCCACCAGCAGAGAACAGGGCGGAAACACCATATATTTT. The variable domain in full, completed from reference TRBV15 and TRBJ1-3, reads DAMVIQNPRYQVTQFGKPVTLSCSQTLNHNVMYWYQQKSSQAPKLLFHYYDKDFNNEADTPDNFQSRRPNTSFCFLDIRSPGLGDTAMYLCATSREQGGNTIYFGEGSWLTVV.

The gene calls are TRBV5-1 and TRBJ2-3, with D perhaps TRBD2 (5 bases). This CDR3 has 15 residues. CDR1 and CDR2 (germline): SGHRS, YFSETQ. Trimming cost V 4 bases and J 0 bases, with 12 bases left between them. The CDR3 loop is CASSVTGGSTDTQYF. CDR3 nucleotide sequence: TGCGCCAGCAGCGTGACTGGCGGGAGCACAGATACGCAGTATTTT.

The chain combines TRBV28 with TRBJ2-7; 8 nucleotides match TRBD1. The germline V gene encodes CDR1 MDHEN and CDR2 SYDVKM. Trimming removed 2 bases from V and 6 bases from J; junction bases left unmatched: 6. The CDR3 contains 14 residues. The CDR3, as DNA: TGTGCCAGCAGTTTAACAGGGGGTCGAGGCGAGCAGTACTTC. Its protein product is CASSLTGGRGEQYF. The variable domain in full, completed from reference TRBV28 and TRBJ2-7, reads DVKVTQSSRYLVKRTGEKVFLECVQDMDHENMFWYRQDPGLGLRLIYFSYDVKMKEKGDIPEGYSVSREKKERFSLILESASTNQTSMYLCASSLTGGRGEQYFGPGTRLTVT.

With respect to this clone: The junction departs from the called germline gene at one end, perhaps through a read error. This rearrangement joins TRBV30 to TRBJ2-4; TRBD1 agrees at 10 bases. The CDR3 is made up of 14 amino acids. From germline, CDR1 is GTSNPN and CDR2 SVGIG (reference sequence). The CDR3 sequence: CAGRTGGGGNIQYF. CDR3 coding DNA: TGTGCCGGGAGGACAGGGGGGGGTGGAAACATTCAGTACTTC.

CDR3 sequence (DNA): TGTGCCAGCAGCCTGCTCGAGGGTAGCGGCGAGCAGTACTTC. Protein product: CASSLLEGSGEQYF. The V gene is TRBV3-1 (or the pseudogene TRBV3-2), the J gene TRBJ2-7; D may be TRBD2 (6 bases). CDR3 length: 14 amino acids. Looked up from germline, CDR1 is LGHDT and CDR2 is YNNKEL (reference sequence). Between the trimmed V and J ends, which lost 4 bases and 6 bases, there was a span of 16 bases.

The chain links TRBV5-1 to TRBJ2-3; TRBD1 agrees at 8 bases. Germline V gene lookup returns CDR1 SGHRS and CDR2 YFSETQ. The length of the CDR3 is 14 residues. V gave up 3 bases and J gave up 4 bases; unmatched junction bases: 4. CDR3 sequence (DNA): TGCGCCAGCAGCTGGCAGGGGGCTCCAGATACGCAGTATTTT. It encodes CASSWQGAPDTQYF.

A word on this clone: The sample contains more than one DNA sequence encoding this CDR3. The CDR3 nucleotides read TGTGCCAGCAGTGGCCAGGGGGTTAACACCGGGGAGCTGTTTTTT. This sequence encodes CASSGQGVNTGELFF. J is TRBJ2-2 and V is TRBV2, with TRBD1 matching over 7 bases. CDR1 and CDR2 (germline): SNHLY, FYNNEI. The trim removed 4 bases at V and 2 bases at J, leaving 4 bases unmatched. CDR3 length: 15 residues.

The rearrangement links TRBV18 to TRBJ2-5; 13 bases line up with TRBD2. Trimming at V came to 0 bases and at J to 13 bases, leaving 8 bases not matched to a gene. CDR3 length: 15 amino acids. Germline CDR1 is KGHSH and CDR2 is LQKENI. The DNA for the CDR3 is TGTGCCAGCTCACCACCCCTACTAGCGGGAGGGCTCCCGTACTTC. It codes for CASSPPLLAGGLPYF.

The gene calls are TRBV30 and TRBJ1-1; 9 positions agree with TRBD1. The CDR3 totals 13 residues. Looked up from germline, CDR1 is GTSNPN and CDR2 is SVGIG (reference sequence). Trimming took 5 bases from V and 3 from J; bases not matched to a gene: 4. CDR3 region: CAWAGDRDTEAFF. The CDR3 region has the DNA TGTGCCTGGGCGGGGGACAGGGACACTGAAGCTTTCTTT.

The chain recombines TRBV20-1 with TRBJ1-2; D gene ambiguous. The CDR3 is 11 residues long. The V gene lost 5 bases and the J gene lost 3 bases, with 7 bases spanning the gap. Germline CDR1 and CDR2: DFQATT and SNEGSKA (reference sequence). The chain's CDR3 is CSAPVDYGYTF. The CDR3, as DNA: TGCAGTGCTCCAGTCGACTATGGCTACACCTTC.

This sequence joins TRBV27 and TRBJ2-1, with D perhaps matching TRBD2 (5 bases). CDR1 is MNHEY and CDR2 is SMNVEV in the germline V gene (reference sequence). Trimming took 5 bases from V and 6 from J, leaving 29 bases between them. The CDR3 sequence is 19 residues long. Here the CDR3 reads CASSLKARSAGSATNEQFF. The DNA of the CDR3 is TGTGCCAGCAGTCTAAAAGCCCGTTCCGCGGGCAGCGCTACCAATGAGCAGTTCTTC.

This sequence joins TRBV29-1 and TRBJ1-2, with D possibly matching TRBD1 (5 bases). CDR1 is SQVTM, CDR2 ANQGSEA, per germline. Between the trimmed V and J ends, which lost 5 bases and 6 bases, there was a span of 7 bases. The CDR3 is 10 amino acids. The CDR3 reads CSVSGHGYTF. CDR3 coding DNA: TGCAGCGTTTCAGGGCATGGCTACACCTTC.

CDR3: CASGTGGVYNEQFF. The CDR3 DNA follows: TGCGCCAGCGGGACAGGGGGCGTCTACAATGAGCAGTTCTTC. The rearrangement joins TRBV5-1 to TRBJ2-1; 12 nucleotides align to TRBD1. CDR1 and CDR2 from the germline V gene are SGHRS and YFSETQ. Losses at the gene ends were 7 bases for V and 3 bases for J; bases not matched to a gene: 2. This CDR3 is 14 amino acids long.

The rearrangement joins TRBV18 to TRBJ1-2; D is perhaps TRBD1 (6 bases). The CDR3 length is 18 residues. With 4 bases removed from V and 1 base from J, the gap between germline ends came to 22 bases. Germline CDR1 and CDR2: KGHSH and LQKENI. DNA for the CDR3: TGTGCCAGCTCACTAAGTATTATTACAGGGAACCATAACTATGGCTACACCTTC. This encodes CASSLSIITGNHNYGYTF.

J is TRBJ2-7 and V is TRBV6-6, with TRBD1 matching 8 bases. The ends lost 4 bases at V and 5 bases at J; junction bases unmatched: 10. This CDR3 has 15 residues. CDR1 is MNHNY, CDR2 SVGAGI, per germline (reference sequence). This chain's CDR3 is CASSSTRTGLHEQYF. The CDR3 coding sequence is TGTGCCAGCAGTTCCACGCGGACAGGGCTTCACGAGCAGTACTTC.

The rearrangement joins TRBV11-2 to TRBJ1-3; 7 positions agree with TRBD1. CDR1 is SGHAT, CDR2 FQNNGV, per germline. CDR3 length: 17 amino acids. The V and J ends lost 3 bases and 0 bases, in that order; junction bases with no gene match: 8. Here the CDR3 reads CASSFADRYRSGNTIYF. CDR3 in DNA: TGTGCCAGCAGCTTCGCGGACAGGTATCGCTCTGGAAACACCATATATTTT.

This chain connects TRBV19 to TRBJ2-4; 9 bases match TRBD2. The V gene's germline CDR1 is LNHDA and CDR2 SQIVND (reference sequence). The length of the CDR3 is 15 residues. V gave up 2 bases and J gave up 3 bases; unmatched junction bases: 2. DNA for the CDR3: TGTGCCAGTAGTATAATAGCGGGAGTCAAAAACATTCAGTACTTC. This codes for CASSIIAGVKNIQYF.

This rearrangement joins TRBV6-2 or TRBV6-3 to TRBJ2-7; 9 bases agree with TRBD1. J gave up 4 bases and V 5 bases, and 9 bases lay outside the gene matches. Per germline, CDR1 MNHEY and CDR2 SVGEGT. This CDR3 spans 15 amino acids. The CDR3 DNA reads TGTGCCAGCAGTCAACCGGGACAGGGAGGATACGAGCAGTACTTC. Protein sequence: CASSQPGQGGYEQYF.

The chain joins TRBV5-1 to TRBJ2-1, with 9 positions matching TRBD2. The V gene end was trimmed by 2 bases and the J gene end by 5 bases; junction bases not matched to a gene: 14. The CDR3 totals 18 residues. The germline CDR1 and CDR2 sequences are SGHRS and YFSETQ. As DNA, the CDR3 is TGCGCCAGCAGCTTTTCCCCAAGAGCGGGAGGCGGGAACAATGAGCAGTTCTTC. This encodes CASSFSPRAGGGNNEQFF.

The CDR3 DNA reads as TGTGCCACCAGTGAAACCGGGACAGGGGGCACAGATACGCAGTATTTT. It specifies CATSETGTGGTDTQYF. V usage is TRBV24-1 and J usage is TRBJ2-3; 10 bases map to TRBD1. Germline CDR1 reads KGHDR; CDR2 reads SFDVKD. CDR3 length: 16 amino acids. With V trimmed by 4 bases and J by 1 base, 4 bases remained unmatched.

The chain is built from TRBV5-1 and TRBJ1-1; a possible D gene is TRBD1 (6 bases). The V and J ends lost 4 bases and 2 bases respectively, with 9 bases between them. From germline, CDR1 is SGHRS and CDR2 YFSETQ. The CDR3 loop spans 13 amino acids. DNA of the CDR3: TGCGCCAGCAGCGAACAGGGAAACACTGAAGCTTTCTTT. Amino acids: CASSEQGNTEAFF. The variable domain in full, with the rest retrieved from reference TRBV5-1 and TRBJ1-1, is KAGVTQTPRYLIKTRGQQVTLSCSPISGHRSVSWYQQTPGQGLQFLFEYFSETQRNKGNFPGRFSGRQFSNSRSEMNVSTLELGDSALYLCASSEQGNTEAFFGQGTRLTVV.